Listed here is a single T cell receptor (beta chain). The V gene's germline CDR1 is SGHRS and CDR2 YFSETQ. V shed 4 bases and J 0 bases; nucleotides not matched to a gene: 4. The CDR3 runs to 16 residues. The sample belongs to a study of cytomegalovirus exposure and HLA in healthy donors. The PCR made use of 60 Vbeta and 13 Jbeta primers. Assay used: immunoSEQ multiplex PCR; TCRdb lists only in-frame clones, some missing. The table has approximately 120,000 clones, roughly four fifths seen once; the top ten hold 3.1%. The chain uses TRBV5-1 and TRBJ2-3; 11 bases are shared with TRBD1. This clonotype was obtained from a man aged 25-45 years in good health and CMV-seronegative. The sequencing sample was made of PBMCs. The CDR3 coding sequence is TGCGCCAGCAGCATAGGACAGGGGGCGAGCACAGATACGCAGTATTTT. It specifies CASSIGQGASTDTQYF.